These T cell receptor beta chains were read from a single sample in a study of OX40 agonist ivuxolimab in advanced cancers. Here immunoSEQ multiplex PCR was the method, and the copy in TCRdb shows in-frame clones only, minus some. The sample consists of over 15,000 clones, approximately 80% of them appearing once. The sequencing here drew on CD4+ or CD8+ T cells sorted from blood, taken in a trial of the OX40 agonist ivuxolimab. These receptors came from an adult with an advanced solid tumor such as melanoma, head and neck, liver or kidney cancer. CDR3s include the opening cysteine and the closing phenylalanine or tryptophan. The D gene is left open where the match is weak. The size entry is marked missing in some rows and otherwise reads once, few, many or a size class.

abundance | j_gene | v_gene | d_gene | CDR3nt | CDR3aa
. | TRBJ2-7 | TRBV11-3 | . | TGTGCCAGCAGCTCCCGGACGGTGGGCCACGAGCAGTACTTC | CASSSRTVGHEQYF
. | TRBJ1-4 | TRBV10-1 | TRBD1 | TGCGCCAGCAGCCCTCCGGGACAGGGACCTAATGAAAAACTGTTTTTT | CASSPPGQGPNEKLFF
. | TRBJ2-1 | TRBV7-3 | . | TGTGCCAGCAGCTTAGGTACTTTTAATGAGCAGTTCTTC | CASSLGTFNEQFF
. | TRBJ2-1 | TRBV4-3 | TRBD2 | TGCGCCAGCAGCCAAGATGGGCTAGCGGGGCTACGCAATGAGCAGTTCTTC | CASSQDGLAGLRNEQFF
. | TRBJ1-6 | TRBV7-8 | . | TGTGCCAGCAGCTTACCGGACAAGTTTTCACCCCTCCACTTT | CASSLPDKFSPLHF
. | TRBJ1-5 | TRBV9 | . | TGTGCCAGCAGCAAGTTTGGGGGCGCGGGTCAGCCCCAGCATTTT | CASSKFGGAGQPQHF
. | TRBJ2-7 | TRBV4-2 | TRBD2 | TGTGCCAGCAGCCAGCCCACTAGCGGTCCTTCCTACGAGCAGTACTTC | CASSQPTSGPSYEQYF
. | TRBJ2-5 | TRBV7-9 | TRBD2 | TGTGCCAGCAGCTGGCCGACTAGCGGGGGGCCCCAAGAGACCCAGTACTTC | CASSWPTSGGPQETQYF
. | TRBJ1-6 | TRBV5-1 | TRBD1 | TGCGCCAGCAGCTCGACAGGGTTTGATGCCTATAATTCACCCCTCCACTTT | CASSSTGFDAYNSPLHF
. | TRBJ1-1 | TRBV4-2 | . | TGTGCCAGCAGCCATGAAGCGGGGCTGGGTAACACTGAAGCTTTCTTT | CASSHEAGLGNTEAFF
. | TRBJ2-1 | TRBV4-1 | TRBD2 | TGCGCCAGCAGCCGCGGGGGAAACAATGAGCAGTTCTTC | CASSRGGNNEQFF
. | TRBJ2-2 | TRBV27 | . | TGTGCCAGCAGTGCACAGGTTATCGGGGAGCTGTTTTTT | CASSAQVIGELFF
. | TRBJ1-2 | TRBV5-4 | TRBD1 | TGTGCCAGCAGCTCAAGGACAGGGGGGGACTATGGCTACACCTTC | CASSSRTGGDYGYTF
. | TRBJ2-1 | TRBV6-4 | TRBD2 | TGTGCCAGCAGTGACCCCTCCGGGACTAGCGGGGGGATCCCGAGCTCCTACAATGAGCAGTTCTTC | CASSDPSGTSGGIPSSYNEQFF
. | TRBJ1-1 | TRBV2 | TRBD1 | TGTGCCAGCAGTGAAGGACAGGGTTTGAACACTGAAGCTTTCTTT | CASSEGQGLNTEAFF
. | TRBJ1-1 | TRBV5-4 | TRBD1 | TGTGCCAGCAGCTGGGGACAGGGGGCGTCCCAAGGAGAAGCTTTCTTT | CASSWGQGASQGEAFF
. | TRBJ1-2 | TRBV6-6 | TRBD1 | TGTGCCAGCAGTTCACAGGGGGCTGGCTACACCTTC | CASSSQGAGYTF
. | TRBJ2-7 | TRBV27 | . | TGTGCCAGCAGTTTAGGGATTAAACCCTACGAGCAGTACTTC | CASSLGIKPYEQYF
medium-sized | TRBJ1-1 | TRBV14 | . | TGTGCCAGCAGCCAAGGCCGGAGGGGGATGAACACTGAAGCTTTCTTT | CASSQGRRGMNTEAFF
. | TRBJ1-2 | TRBV7-9 | . | TGTGCCAGCAGCTTAGGCAGGGTCTATGGCTACACCTTC | CASSLGRVYGYTF
. | TRBJ1-1 | TRBV28 | . | TGTGCCTGGTGCCCCTCCCTAAGCCAGGAGGACACTGAAGCTTTCTTT | CAWCPSLSQEDTEAFF
medium-sized | TRBJ1-1 | TRBV14 | TRBD1 | TGTGCCAGCAGCCACATGGGGGCTGACTACGGAGACAGGGCTTACACAGCTTTCTTT | CASSHMGADYGDRAYTAFF